The clone carrying this T cell receptor (beta chain) turned up a few times. Unique molecular identifiers were present on the cDNA, and a universal primer site came from template switching. TCRdb analysed the 5' RACE reads with MiXCR anew, one entry per CDR3 protein. The data show approximately 630,000 distinct CDR3 sequences, with 7% to 7.5% seen just once and 1.6% held by the top ten. The sample belongs to a study of identical twins. With V trimmed by 10 bases and J by 7 bases, 9 bases remained unmatched. CDR1 is WSHSY and CDR2 is SAAADI in the germline V gene. The CDR3 consists of 15 residues. These same records also appear under a second study, on yellow fever vaccine responses in identical twins.

The sample taken for sequencing was PBMCs. The chain joins TRBV10-2 to TRBJ2-2, with 13 bases that match TRBD2. The clonotype comes from a woman aged 18-35 years in good health. The CDR3 DNA reads TGCGCCACCAAAGGACTAGCGGGAGAATACGGGGAGCTGTTTTTT. Its protein is CATKGLAGEYGELFF.